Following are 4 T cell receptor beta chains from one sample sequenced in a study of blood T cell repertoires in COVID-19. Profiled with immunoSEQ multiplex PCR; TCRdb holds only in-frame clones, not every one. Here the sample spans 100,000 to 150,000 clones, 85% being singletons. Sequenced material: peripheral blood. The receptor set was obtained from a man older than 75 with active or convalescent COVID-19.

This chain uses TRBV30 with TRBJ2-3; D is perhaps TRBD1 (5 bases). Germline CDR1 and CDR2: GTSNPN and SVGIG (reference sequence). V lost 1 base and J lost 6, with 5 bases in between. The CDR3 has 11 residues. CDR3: CAWSDRDTQYF. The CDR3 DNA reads TGTGCCTGGAGTGACAGGGATACGCAGTATTTT. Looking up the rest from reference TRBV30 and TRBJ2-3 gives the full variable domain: SQTIHQWPATLVQPVGSPLSLECTVEGTSNPNLYWYRQAAGRGLQLLFYSVGIGQISSEVPQNLSASRPQDRQFILSSKKLLLSDSGFYLCAWSDRDTQYFGPGTRLTVL.

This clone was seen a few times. DNA for the CDR3: TGTGCCAGCAAACCGGGCAGGGCGAACACTGAAGCTTTCTTT. It yields the protein CASKPGRANTEAFF. This sequence joins TRBV28 and TRBJ1-1; D might be TRBD1 (5 bases). The CDR3 runs to 14 residues. Germline CDR1 is MDHEN and CDR2 is SYDVKM. The ends were cut back, 7 bases at V and 1 base at J, with 13 bases in the middle.

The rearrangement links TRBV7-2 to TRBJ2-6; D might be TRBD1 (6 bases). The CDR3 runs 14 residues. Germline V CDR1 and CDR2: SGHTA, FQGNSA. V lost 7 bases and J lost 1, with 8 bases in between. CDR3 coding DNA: TGTGCCAGCACCCAGGGGTCTGGGGCCAACGTCCTGACTTTC. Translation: CASTQGSGANVLTF.

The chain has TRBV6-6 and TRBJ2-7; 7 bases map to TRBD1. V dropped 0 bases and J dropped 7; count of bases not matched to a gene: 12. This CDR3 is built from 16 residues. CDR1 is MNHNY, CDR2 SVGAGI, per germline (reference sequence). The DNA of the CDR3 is TGTGCCAGCAGTTACTCGGGGGACAGCGCCATAGGAGAGCAGTACTTC. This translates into CASSYSGDSAIGEQYF.